This TCR beta chain was identified in a study of blood T cell repertoires in COVID-19. Per the study methods: Using reference gene primer amplification, nucleated cell counts were estimated. The table came from immunoSEQ multiplex PCR; TCRdb's copy has only in-frame clones and leaves some out. The V and J calls and the clone size are those of that table, but D and trimming were determined from the DNA. This repertoire shows approximately 230,000 clones, around nine tenths found once; its top ten account for roughly 3%. Deletions cut 5 bases from V and 3 bases from J, with 23 bases between. Germline CDR1 SGHDT, CDR2 YYEEEE. CDR3 size: 17 residues.

The sequencing input was peripheral blood. This TCR was recovered from a young man with active or convalescent COVID-19. V is TRBV5-6 and J is TRBJ1-1, with D possibly being TRBD1 (5 bases). In DNA, the CDR3 is TGTGCCAGCAGTAACCGGGAGGGACGGAGGTTTGACACTGAAGCTTTCTTT. It codes for CASSNREGRRFDTEAFF.